Listed here are 21 T cell receptor beta chains from one sample, sequenced in a study of regulatory T cells in long-lasting Graves disease listed by TCRdb under 2021. The library was produced with multiplex PCR. Sequenced on an Illumina HiSeq 4000. TCR beta libraries were built with iRepertoire HTBI primers and Arm-PCR amplification of CDR3 regions. TCRdb reanalyzed the raw reads on its own, using fastp at Q25 for trimming and MiXCR for clone calling, and kept in-frame beta chains. Records with the same CDR3 protein are collapsed into one entry carrying the most frequent genes and DNA. Across this sample there are 350,000 to 500,000 distinct CDR3 sequences, with 12% to 15% seen only once. Around a sixth of the sample goes to the ten largest clones. The time point label on this specimen signifies: newly diagnosed GD, antithyroid drugs for less than 3 months. For both TCR sequencing and RNA sequencing, RNA was extracted from PBMCs using TRIzol.

The same sample was also used in a study of T cells in Graves' hyperthyroidism and ophthalmopathy.

The source material was peripheral blood mononuclear cells (PBMCs), sampled at new diagnosis, from a patient treated with antithyroid drugs. All receptors come from a woman between 45 and 65 years old with Graves disease. Donor details come from another sample of the same person, matched by shared clones.

This clonotype has ten or more counts. V is TRBV18 and J is TRBJ2-5; D remains unclear. V was pared by 2 bases and J by 0 bases, with 4 bases between. The germline gives CDR1 KGHSH, CDR2 LQKENI. There are 13 residues in the CDR3. The CDR3 loop is CASSPSDQETQYF. The DNA for the CDR3 is TGTGCCAGCTCACCATCCGACCAAGAGACCCAGTACTTC.

The sample holds many counts of this clonotype. The genes are TRBV3-1 and TRBJ1-1, with D perhaps matching TRBD1 (5 bases). In germline, CDR1 is LGHDT, CDR2 YNNKEL (reference sequence). This CDR3 contains 14 residues. V lost 3 bases and J 3 bases, leaving 11 bases between the germline ends. The CDR3 DNA reads TGTGCCAGCAGCCAGGGTTGGGGGGACACTGAAGCTTTCTTT. Translated: CASSQGWGDTEAFF.

In its sample, this clonotype was seen many times. The genes are TRBV5-1 and TRBJ2-1, with 8 bases fitting TRBD1. Unmatched junction bases numbered 10, after V lost 0 bases and J lost 5 bases. CDR3 length: 17 amino acids. Germline CDR1 SGHRS, CDR2 YFSETQ. This chain's CDR3 is CASSLANRTGTDNEQFF. The CDR3 DNA reads TGCGCCAGCAGCTTGGCCAATCGGACAGGGACGGACAATGAGCAGTTCTTC.

This clonotype was counted ten times or more. This chain connects TRBV29-1 to TRBJ2-7; 7 positions match TRBD1. CDR3 length: 16 residues. Germline CDR1 SQVTM, CDR2 ANQGSEA. The ends lost 6 bases at V and 0 bases at J; junction bases unmatched: 14. The CDR3 nucleotides read TGCAGCGTCGAATCCGGGACAGCCACTAGCTCCTACGAGCAGTACTTC. This codes for CSVESGTATSSYEQYF.

This clonotype was seen only a few times. The chain couples TRBV6-5 to TRBJ2-7, with D possibly TRBD2 on 5 matching bases. Trimming left V 2 bases short and J 5 bases short, with 13 bases between. The CDR3 runs 14 residues. Germline CDR1 and CDR2: MNHEY and SVGAGI. CDR3 amino acids: CASSYGLGGNEQYF. The CDR3 coding sequence is TGTGCCAGCAGTTACGGTCTAGGAGGAAACGAGCAGTACTTC.

The table lists this clonotype with a few counts. This chain connects TRBV27 to TRBJ2-7, with D possibly TRBD2 on 6 matching bases. Germline loops: CDR1 MNHEY, CDR2 SMNVEV (reference sequence). Trimming removed 6 bases at V and 1 base at J, with 16 bases between. CDR3 size: 15 residues. The CDR3 DNA reads as TGTGCCAGCAGCTTCGGTGTTGGGGGGTCCTACGAGCAGTACTTC. Protein: CASSFGVGGSYEQYF.

Comment on this clonotype: This may arise from a read error, as a much more abundant clone is one base away. V and J are TRBV11-3 and TRBJ2-1, with 7 bases lining up with TRBD2. Trimming took 8 bases from V and 10 from J; bases not matched to a gene: 17. Germline V lookup: CDR1 SGHNT, CDR2 YENEEA. The CDR3 sequence is 15 residues long. CDR3 coding DNA: TGTGCCAGCGGCGAGAGACTAGCCCGACCGATAGAGCAGTTCTTC. Residues: CASGERLARPIEQFF.

This clonotype was picked up many times. The gene calls are TRBV5-1 and TRBJ2-7, with 7 positions matching TRBD2. Germline values: CDR1 SGHRS, CDR2 YFSETQ. V lost 4 bases to trimming and J lost 4 bases; unmatched junction nucleotides: 8. The CDR3 has 14 residues. The CDR3 nucleotides read TGCGCCAGCAGCCCCGAGCGAGCGGGGTACGAGCAGTACTTC. This sequence encodes CASSPERAGYEQYF.

This clonotype was picked up many times. V and J are TRBV10-3 and TRBJ2-7; 7 bases align to TRBD1. Germline CDR1 is ENHRY and CDR2 is SYGVKD. V shed 4 bases and J 5 bases; nucleotides not matched to a gene: 5. This CDR3 spans 13 amino acids. This CDR3 is CAISALQGDEQYF. The CDR3 DNA sequence: TGTGCCATCAGTGCCCTGCAGGGGGACGAGCAGTACTTC.

Points on this clonotype: This may be a read error: a much more frequent sequence differs by one nucleotide. The V and J genes are TRBV30 and TRBJ1-1; no clear D gene. V lost 1 base and J 3 bases, leaving 9 bases between the germline ends. Looked up from germline, CDR1 is GTSNPN and CDR2 is SVGIG (reference sequence). This CDR3 region has 13 residues. The DNA of the CDR3 is TGTGCCTGGAGTGCTCCCCCAGACACTGAAGCTTTCTTT. It is translated as CAWSAPPDTEAFF.

This clonotype came up a few times. V and J are TRBV5-1 and TRBJ2-3; 7 bases are a match to TRBD2. Germline trimming cut 5 bases from V and 4 bases from J; bases unmatched to any gene: 10. Germline V lookup: CDR1 SGHRS, CDR2 YFSETQ. The CDR3 is made up of 15 amino acids. Here the CDR3 reads CASSRAGALADTQYF. CDR3 DNA sequence: TGCGCCAGCAGTAGGGCGGGAGCTCTGGCAGATACGCAGTATTTT.

V and J are TRBV28 and TRBJ1-1; 12 bases match TRBD1. With 3 bases clipped from V and 5 bases from J, the junction kept 13 bases outside the gene matches. Germline V gene sequence: CDR1 MDHEN, CDR2 SYDVKM. The CDR3 sequence is 18 residues long. CDR3 loop: CASSLPGTGGKVGTEAFF. CDR3 coding DNA: TGTGCCAGCAGTTTGCCCGGGACAGGGGGCAAAGTTGGGACTGAAGCTTTCTTT.

This clonotype was detected many times. The chain carries TRBV12-3 or TRBV12-4 and TRBJ2-1; D assignment may be TRBD1 or TRBD2 (5 bases each). The CDR3 consists of 16 residues. V lost 8 bases and J 4 bases, leaving 21 bases between the germline ends. In DNA form, the CDR3 reads TGTGCCAGCCGTACGAGGATTGTCGGGACGTACAATGAGCAGTTCTTC. Amino acids: CASRTRIVGTYNEQFF.

This clonotype was detected many times. The chain carries TRBV6-1 and TRBJ1-5; D is possibly TRBD1 (5 bases). Germline-derived CDR1 and CDR2 are MNHNS and SASEGT. V gave up 3 bases and J gave up 10 bases, with 25 bases separating them. This CDR3 region has 17 residues. In DNA form, the CDR3 reads TGTGCCAGCAGTGACCCAGGGATCACGGGTTCCACCAGCCCCCAGCATTTT. Translation gives CASSDPGITGSTSPQHF.

The chain carries TRBV12-3 or TRBV12-4 and TRBJ2-7; unclear D gene. Trimming took off 1 base at V and 5 bases at J, with 12 bases between the two ends. This CDR3 comprises 14 residues. CDR3 amino acids: CASSLGIVGNEQYF. DNA for the CDR3: TGTGCCAGCAGTTTAGGGATAGTAGGCAACGAGCAGTACTTC.

The table lists this clonotype with a few counts. The chain couples TRBV5-6 to TRBJ1-1; D not certain. The CDR3 covers 14 residues. From germline, CDR1 is SGHDT and CDR2 YYEEEE. With 0 bases removed from V and 7 bases from J, the gap between germline ends came to 13 bases. CDR3 sequence: CASSLVAVVSEAFF. CDR3 bases: TGTGCCAGCAGCTTGGTGGCAGTTGTGAGTGAAGCTTTCTTT.

This clonotype was seen repeatedly, ten times or more. The rearrangement joins TRBV5-8 to TRBJ1-5; TRBD1 agrees at 12 bases. The V segment lost 3 bases and the J segment 6 bases; nucleotides outside the gene matches: 7. Germline V gene sequence: CDR1 SGHTS, CDR2 YDEGEE. This CDR3 has 16 residues. The CDR3 loop is CASSSSRDRGPQPQHF. The CDR3, as DNA: TGTGCCAGCAGCTCATCCCGGGACAGGGGGCCTCAGCCCCAGCATTTT.

This chain links TRBV5-1 with TRBJ2-1, with 11 bases lining up with TRBD1. The CDR3 extends over 20 amino acids. The germline V gene encodes CDR1 SGHRS and CDR2 YFSETQ. V was clipped by 3 bases and J by 4 bases; unmatched bases: 18. The CDR3 DNA reads TGCGCCAGCAGCTACACAGGACAGGGGGCAGTAGCGGGGGCGTACAATGAGCAGTTCTTC. Amino acid sequence: CASSYTGQGAVAGAYNEQFF.

The chain uses TRBV5-1 and TRBJ2-7; TRBD2 matches at 9 bases. In germline, CDR1 is SGHRS, CDR2 YFSETQ. After removal of 4 bases from V and 6 bases from J, the junction contained 11 bases not matched to a gene. The CDR3 covers 15 residues. The CDR3 region is CASSLQGGLAFEQYF. Here the CDR3 DNA reads TGCGCCAGCAGCCTGCAGGGGGGACTAGCTTTCGAGCAGTACTTC. The variable domain in full, completed from reference TRBV5-1 and TRBJ2-7, reads KAGVTQTPRYLIKTRGQQVTLSCSPISGHRSVSWYQQTPGQGLQFLFEYFSETQRNKGNFPGRFSGRQFSNSRSEMNVSTLELGDSALYLCASSLQGGLAFEQYFGPGTRLTVT.

This clonotype was recorded many times. The rearrangement joins TRBV28 to TRBJ1-1; D is unclear. There are 14 residues in the CDR3. V lost 1 base and J 3 bases, leaving 9 bases between the germline ends. Germline-derived CDR1 and CDR2 are MDHEN and SYDVKM. The CDR3 coding sequence is TGTGCCAGCAGTTTATCGGGTGGGGACACTGAAGCTTTCTTT. This codes for CASSLSGGDTEAFF.

This clonotype was found many times. The rearrangement uses TRBV10-3 and TRBJ2-5; 10 positions agree with TRBD2. V lost 3 bases, J lost 5 bases, and 9 bases stayed unmatched. The CDR3 runs to 16 residues. The V gene's germline CDR1 is ENHRY and CDR2 SYGVKD. CDR3 sequence (DNA): TGTGCCATCAGTGAATCCCTAGCGGGAGAGGGGGAGACCCAGTACTTC. Protein: CAISESLAGEGETQYF.